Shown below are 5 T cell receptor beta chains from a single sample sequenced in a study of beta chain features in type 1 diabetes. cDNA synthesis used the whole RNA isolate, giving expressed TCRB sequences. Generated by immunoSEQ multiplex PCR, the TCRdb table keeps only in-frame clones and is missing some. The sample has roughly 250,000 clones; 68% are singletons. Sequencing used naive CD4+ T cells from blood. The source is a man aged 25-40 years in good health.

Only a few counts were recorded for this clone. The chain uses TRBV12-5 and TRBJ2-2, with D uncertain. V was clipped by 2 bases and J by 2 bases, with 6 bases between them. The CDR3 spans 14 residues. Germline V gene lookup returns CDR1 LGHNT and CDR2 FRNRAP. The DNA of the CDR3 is TGTGCTAGTGGTTTGACAGTTAACACCGGGGAGCTGTTTTTT. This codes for CASGLTVNTGELFF.

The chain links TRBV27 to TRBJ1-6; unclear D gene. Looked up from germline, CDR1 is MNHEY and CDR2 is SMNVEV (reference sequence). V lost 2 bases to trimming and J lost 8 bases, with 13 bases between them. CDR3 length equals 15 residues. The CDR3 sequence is CASSLEIERDSPLHF. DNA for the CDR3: TGTGCCAGCAGTTTAGAAATTGAGCGAGATTCACCCCTCCACTTT.

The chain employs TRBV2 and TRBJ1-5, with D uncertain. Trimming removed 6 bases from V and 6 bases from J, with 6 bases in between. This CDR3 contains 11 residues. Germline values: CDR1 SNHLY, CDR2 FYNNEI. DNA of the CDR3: TGTGCCAGCAGCCTCGGTCAGCCCCAGCATTTT. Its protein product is CASSLGQPQHF.

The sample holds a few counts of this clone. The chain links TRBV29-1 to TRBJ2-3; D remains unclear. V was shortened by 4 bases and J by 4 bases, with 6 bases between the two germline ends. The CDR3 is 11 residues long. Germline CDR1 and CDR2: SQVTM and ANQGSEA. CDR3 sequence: CSVVLADTQYF. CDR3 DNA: TGCAGCGTTGTTCTTGCAGATACGCAGTATTTT.

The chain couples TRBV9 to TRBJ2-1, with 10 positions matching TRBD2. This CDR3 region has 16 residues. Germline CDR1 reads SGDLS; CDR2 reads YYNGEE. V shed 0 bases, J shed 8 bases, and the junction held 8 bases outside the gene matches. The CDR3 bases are TGTGCCAGCAGCGTAGGGGCTAGCGGGAGTGCCGATGAGCAGTTCTTC. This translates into CASSVGASGSADEQFF. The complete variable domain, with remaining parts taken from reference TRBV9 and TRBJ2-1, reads DSGVTQTPKHLITATGQRVTLRCSPRSGDLSVYWYQQSLDQGLQFLIQYYNGEERAKGNILERFSAQQFPDLHSELNLSSLELGDSALYFCASSVGASGSADEQFFGPGTRLTVL.